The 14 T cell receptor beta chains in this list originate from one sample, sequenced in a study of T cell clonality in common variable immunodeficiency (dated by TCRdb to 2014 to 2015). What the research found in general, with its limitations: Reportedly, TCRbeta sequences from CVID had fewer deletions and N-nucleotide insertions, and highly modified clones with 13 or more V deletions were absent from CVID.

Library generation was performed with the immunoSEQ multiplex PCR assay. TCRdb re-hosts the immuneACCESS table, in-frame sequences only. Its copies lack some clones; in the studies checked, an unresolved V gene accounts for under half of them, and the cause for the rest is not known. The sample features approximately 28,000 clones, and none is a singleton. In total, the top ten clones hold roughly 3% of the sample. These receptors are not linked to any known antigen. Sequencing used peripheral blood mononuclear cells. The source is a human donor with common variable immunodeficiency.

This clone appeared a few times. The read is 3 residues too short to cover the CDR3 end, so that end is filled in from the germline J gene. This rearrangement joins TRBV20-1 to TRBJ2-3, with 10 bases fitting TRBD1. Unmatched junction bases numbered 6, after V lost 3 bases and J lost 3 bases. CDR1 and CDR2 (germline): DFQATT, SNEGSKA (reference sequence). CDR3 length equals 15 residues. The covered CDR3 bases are TGCAGTGCTAGCGGACAGGGGGATTTGACAGATACG. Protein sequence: CSASGQGDLTDT. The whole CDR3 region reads CSASGQGDLTDTQYF.

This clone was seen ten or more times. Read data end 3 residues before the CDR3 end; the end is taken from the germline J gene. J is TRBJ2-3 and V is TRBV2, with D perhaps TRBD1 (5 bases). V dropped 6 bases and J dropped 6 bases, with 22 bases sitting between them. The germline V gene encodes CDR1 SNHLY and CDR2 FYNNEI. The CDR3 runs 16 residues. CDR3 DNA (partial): TGTGCCAGCAGGGGTTCAGGGTTGTTTTTTGGCGATACG. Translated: CASRGSGLFFGDT. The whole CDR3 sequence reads CASRGSGLFFGDTQYF.

The CDR3 is CASSDDSTLHF. The part of the CDR3 DNA that was read is TGTGCCAGCAGTGATGACTCAACC. The genes are TRBV2 and TRBJ1-6; no clear D. The CDR3 end lies 3 residues beyond the end of the read and is filled in from the germline J gene. CDR1 SNHLY and CDR2 FYNNEI come from the germline V gene. This CDR3 has 11 amino acids.

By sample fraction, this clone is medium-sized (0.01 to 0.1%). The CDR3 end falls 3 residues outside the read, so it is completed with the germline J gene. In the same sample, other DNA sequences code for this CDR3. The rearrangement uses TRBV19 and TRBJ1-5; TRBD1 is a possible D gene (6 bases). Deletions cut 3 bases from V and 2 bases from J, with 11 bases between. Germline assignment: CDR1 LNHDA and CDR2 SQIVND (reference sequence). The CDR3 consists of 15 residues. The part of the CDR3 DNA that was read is TGTGCCAGTAGTATTGTTCCAGGGGGCAATCAGCCC. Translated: CASSIVPGGNQP. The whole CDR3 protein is CASSIVPGGNQPQHF.

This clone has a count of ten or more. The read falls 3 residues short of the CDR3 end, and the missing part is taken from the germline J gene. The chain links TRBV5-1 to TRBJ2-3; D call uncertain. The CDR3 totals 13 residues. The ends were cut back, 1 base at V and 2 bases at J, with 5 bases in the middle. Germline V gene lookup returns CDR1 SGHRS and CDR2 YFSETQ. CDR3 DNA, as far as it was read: TGCGCCAGCAGCTTGAGGGTCACAGATACG. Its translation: CASSLRVTDT. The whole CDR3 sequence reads CASSLRVTDTQYF.

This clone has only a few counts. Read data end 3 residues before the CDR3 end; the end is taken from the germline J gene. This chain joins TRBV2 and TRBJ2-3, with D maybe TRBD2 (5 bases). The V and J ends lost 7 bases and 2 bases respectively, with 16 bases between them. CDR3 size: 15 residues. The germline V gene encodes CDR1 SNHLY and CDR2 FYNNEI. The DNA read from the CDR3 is TGTGCCAGCAAGGTGGCGCGGGCACTCACAGATACG. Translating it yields CASKVARALTDT. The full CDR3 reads CASKVARALTDTQYF.

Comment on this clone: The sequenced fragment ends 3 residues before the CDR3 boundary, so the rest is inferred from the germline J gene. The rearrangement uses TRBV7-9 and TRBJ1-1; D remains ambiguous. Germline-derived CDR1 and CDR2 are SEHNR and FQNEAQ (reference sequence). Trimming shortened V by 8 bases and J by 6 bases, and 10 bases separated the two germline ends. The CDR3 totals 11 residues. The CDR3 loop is CASGSRAEAFF. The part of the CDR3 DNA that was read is TGTGCCAGCGGGTCAAGGGCTGAA.

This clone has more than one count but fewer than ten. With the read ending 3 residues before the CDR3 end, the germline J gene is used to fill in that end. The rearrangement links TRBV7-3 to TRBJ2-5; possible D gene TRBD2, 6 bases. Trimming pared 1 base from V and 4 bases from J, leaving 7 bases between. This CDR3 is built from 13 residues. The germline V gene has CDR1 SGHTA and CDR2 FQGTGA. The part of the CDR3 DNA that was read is TGTGCCAGCAGCTTAAGAGCGGGAGAGACC. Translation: CASSLRAGET. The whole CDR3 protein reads CASSLRAGETQYF. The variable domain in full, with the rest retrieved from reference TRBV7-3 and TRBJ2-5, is GAGVSQTPSNKVTEKGKYVELRCDPISGHTALYWYRQSLGQGPEFLIYFQGTGAADDSGLPNDRFFAVRPEGSVSTLKIQRTERGDSAVYLCASSLRAGETQYFGPGTRLLVL.

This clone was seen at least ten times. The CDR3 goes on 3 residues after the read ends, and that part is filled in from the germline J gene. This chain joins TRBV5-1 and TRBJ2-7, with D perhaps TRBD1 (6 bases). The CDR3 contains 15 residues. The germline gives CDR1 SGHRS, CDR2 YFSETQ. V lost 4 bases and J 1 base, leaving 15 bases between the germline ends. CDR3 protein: CASSGSQGKSYEQYF. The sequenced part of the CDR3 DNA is TGCGCCAGCAGCGGATCTCAGGGGAAATCCTACGAG. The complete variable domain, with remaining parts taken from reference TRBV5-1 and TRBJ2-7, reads KAGVTQTPRYLIKTRGQQVTLSCSPISGHRSVSWYQQTPGQGLQFLFEYFSETQRNKGNFPGRFSGRQFSNSRSEMNVSTLELGDSALYLCASSGSQGKSYEQYFGPGTRLTVT.

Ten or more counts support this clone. The sequenced CDR3 bases are TGTGCCAGCAGTGAAGGGGCCAGCGGGAGGGTCGAG. As protein: CASSEGASGRVE. The whole CDR3 reads CASSEGASGRVEQYF. This rearrangement joins TRBV6-1 to TRBJ2-7, with 10 bases that match TRBD2. The CDR3 end lies 3 residues beyond the end of the read and is filled in from the germline J gene. This CDR3 contains 15 residues. The ends lost 1 base at V and 6 bases at J; junction bases unmatched: 6. In germline, CDR1 is MNHNS, CDR2 SASEGT.

CDR3 bases read: TGCAGTGCTAAGACTAGCGGGAGTTCCTTCAATTTCAATGAG. It encodes CSAKTSGSSFNFNE. The CDR3 in its entirety is CSAKTSGSSFNFNEQFF. V usage is TRBV20-1 and J usage is TRBJ2-1, with 12 bases that match TRBD2. Coverage ceases 3 residues before the CDR3 finishes, and the germline J gene fills in the end. Looked up from germline, CDR1 is DFQATT and CDR2 is SNEGSKA (reference sequence). The CDR3 has 17 amino acids. V shed 4 bases, J shed 6 bases, and the junction held 13 bases outside the gene matches.

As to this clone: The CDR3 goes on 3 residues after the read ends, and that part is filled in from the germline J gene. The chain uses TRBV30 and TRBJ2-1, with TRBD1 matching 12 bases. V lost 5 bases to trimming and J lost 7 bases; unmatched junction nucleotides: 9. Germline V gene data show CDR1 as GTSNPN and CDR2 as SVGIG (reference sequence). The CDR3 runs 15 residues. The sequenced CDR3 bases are TGTGCCTGGGGGGACAGGGGGCGCTCATGGAATGAG. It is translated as CAWGDRGRSWNE. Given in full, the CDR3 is CAWGDRGRSWNEQFF.

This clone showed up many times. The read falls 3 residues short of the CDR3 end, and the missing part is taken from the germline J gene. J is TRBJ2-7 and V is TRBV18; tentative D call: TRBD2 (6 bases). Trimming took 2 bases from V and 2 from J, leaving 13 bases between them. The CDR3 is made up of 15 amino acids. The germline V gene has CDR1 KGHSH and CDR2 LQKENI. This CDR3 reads CASSPWGDLAYEQYF. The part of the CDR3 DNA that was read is TGTGCCAGCTCACCATGGGGGGACCTAGCCTACGAG.

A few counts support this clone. The CDR3 sequence: CASSSSLDTQYF. The sequenced part of the CDR3 DNA is TGTGCCAGCAGCTCCTCCCTAGATACG. This chain connects TRBV11-3 to TRBJ2-3; no reliable D call. The read terminates 3 residues before the CDR3 end, so the remaining end is supplied by the germline J gene. The CDR3 runs to 12 residues. Trimming left V 4 bases short and J 5 bases short, with 7 bases between. Germline V CDR1 and CDR2: SGHNT, YENEEA. The whole variable domain, filled in from reference TRBV11-3 and TRBJ2-3, reads EAGVVQSPRYKIIEKKQPVAFWCNPISGHNTLYWYLQNLGQGPELLIRYENEEAVDDSQLPKDRFSAERLKGVDSTLKIQPAELGDSAVYLCASSSSLDTQYFGPGTRLTVL.